One sample yielded the 7 T cell receptor beta chains listed below, sequenced in a study of blood T cell repertoires in COVID-19. TCRdb keeps only in-frame clones here, not all; method: immunoSEQ multiplex PCR. This table holds about 300,000 clones, about nine tenths found once. The specimen sequenced was peripheral blood. The source of these receptors is a woman aged 25 to 45 with COVID-19, enrolled during active disease.

The chain links TRBV5-4 to TRBJ2-3, with TRBD2 as a possible D gene (5 bases). Germline V gives CDR1 SGHNT, CDR2 YYREEE (reference sequence). Trimming stripped 2 bases from V and 1 base from J, with 5 bases between. The CDR3 covers 13 residues. The CDR3 loop is CASSFSGTDTQYF. The CDR3 coding sequence is TGTGCCAGCAGCTTTAGCGGCACAGATACGCAGTATTTT.

V is TRBV2 and J is TRBJ2-1, with TRBD2 matching 9 bases. Germline V gene sequence: CDR1 SNHLY, CDR2 FYNNEI. The V segment lost 4 bases and the J segment 5 bases; nucleotides outside the gene matches: 6. The CDR3 extends over 15 amino acids. The CDR3 DNA reads TGTGCCAGCAGTGTCTGGACTAGCGACGACAATGAGCAGTTCTTC. It yields the protein CASSVWTSDDNEQFF.

This rearrangement joins TRBV3-1 (or the pseudogene TRBV3-2) to TRBJ2-2; D is perhaps TRBD2 (5 bases). Germline-derived CDR1 and CDR2 are LGHDT and YNNKEL (reference sequence). The CDR3 has 14 residues. Between the trimmed V and J ends, which lost 4 bases and 8 bases, there was a span of 14 bases. CDR3 sequence reads: CASSLMAGSGELFF. The CDR3 nucleotides read TGTGCCAGCAGCCTTATGGCGGGCAGTGGGGAGCTGTTTTTT.

As for this clone: Within the sample, other DNA sequences also encode this same CDR3. This chain links TRBV24-1 with TRBJ2-5; 7 nucleotides match TRBD2. Per germline, CDR1 KGHDR and CDR2 SFDVKD. V shed 5 bases, J shed 4 bases, and the junction held 0 bases outside the gene matches. This CDR3 region has 12 residues. This CDR3 is CATSGGGETQYF. The CDR3 coding sequence is TGTGCCACCAGTGGGGGGGGAGAGACCCAGTACTTC.

The chain combines TRBV6-1 with TRBJ1-5; D is possibly TRBD1 (6 bases). Trimming removed 1 base at V and 4 bases at J, with 14 bases between. The CDR3 is 16 residues long. Germline V gene data show CDR1 as MNHNS and CDR2 as SASEGT. The CDR3 protein is CASSEGPTGTNQPQHF. CDR3 coding DNA: TGTGCCAGCAGTGAAGGCCCGACAGGAACAAATCAGCCCCAGCATTTT.

As regards this clone: Other DNA sequences in the sample encode the same CDR3. The genes are TRBV28 and TRBJ1-5, with 8 bases that match TRBD1. CDR3 length: 14 residues. From germline, CDR1 is MDHEN and CDR2 SYDVKM. V gave up 7 bases and J gave up 3 bases; unmatched junction bases: 5. The CDR3 nucleotides are TGTGCCAGCACCCGGACAGGGTTCAATCAGCCCCAGCATTTT. It encodes CASTRTGFNQPQHF.

V usage is TRBV9 and J usage is TRBJ2-7, with TRBD2 matching 9 bases. CDR3 length: 15 residues. Trimming took 0 bases from V and 6 from J; bases not matched to a gene: 7. CDR1 and CDR2 from the germline V gene are SGDLS and YYNGEE. Here the CDR3 DNA reads TGTGCCAGCAGCGTAGTCGCGGGAGGGCCCGTCGAGCAGTACTTC. Its translation is CASSVVAGGPVEQYF.